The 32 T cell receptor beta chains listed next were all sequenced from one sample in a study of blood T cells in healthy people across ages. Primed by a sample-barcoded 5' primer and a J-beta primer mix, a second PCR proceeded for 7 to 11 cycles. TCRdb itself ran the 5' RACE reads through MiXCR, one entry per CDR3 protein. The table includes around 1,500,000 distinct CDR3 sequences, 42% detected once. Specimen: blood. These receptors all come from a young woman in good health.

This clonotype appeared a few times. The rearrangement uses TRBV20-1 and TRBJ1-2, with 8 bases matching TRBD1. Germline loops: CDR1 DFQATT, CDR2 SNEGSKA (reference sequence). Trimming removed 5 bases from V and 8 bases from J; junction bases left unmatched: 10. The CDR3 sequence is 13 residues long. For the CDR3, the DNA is TGCAGTGCTGGGGGACAGGCGCGCTCCGGCTACACCTTC. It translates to CSAGGQARSGYTF.

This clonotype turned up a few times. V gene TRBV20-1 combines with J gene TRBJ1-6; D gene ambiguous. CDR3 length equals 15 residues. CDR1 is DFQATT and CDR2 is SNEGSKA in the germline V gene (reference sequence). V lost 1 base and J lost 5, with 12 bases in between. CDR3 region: CSARGRSGNNSPLHF. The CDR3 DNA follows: TGCAGTGCTAGAGGCAGATCCGGAAATAATTCACCCCTCCACTTT.

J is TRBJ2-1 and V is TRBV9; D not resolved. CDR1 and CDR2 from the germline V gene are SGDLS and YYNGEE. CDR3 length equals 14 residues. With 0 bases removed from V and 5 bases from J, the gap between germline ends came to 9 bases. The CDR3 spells CASSVEWANNEQFF. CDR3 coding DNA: TGTGCCAGCAGCGTAGAGTGGGCAAACAATGAGCAGTTCTTC.

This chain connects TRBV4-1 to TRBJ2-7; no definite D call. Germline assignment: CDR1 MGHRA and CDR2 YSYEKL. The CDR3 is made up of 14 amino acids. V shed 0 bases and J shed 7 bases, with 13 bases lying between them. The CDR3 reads CASSQDDTVGEQYF. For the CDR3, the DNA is TGCGCCAGCAGCCAAGATGATACAGTGGGGGAGCAGTACTTC.

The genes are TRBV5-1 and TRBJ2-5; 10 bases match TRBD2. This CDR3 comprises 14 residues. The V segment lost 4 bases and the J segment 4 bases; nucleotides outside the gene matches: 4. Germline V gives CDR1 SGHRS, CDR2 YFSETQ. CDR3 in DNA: TGCGCCAGCAGCACTAGCGGGGCCCCAGAGACCCAGTACTTC. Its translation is CASSTSGAPETQYF.

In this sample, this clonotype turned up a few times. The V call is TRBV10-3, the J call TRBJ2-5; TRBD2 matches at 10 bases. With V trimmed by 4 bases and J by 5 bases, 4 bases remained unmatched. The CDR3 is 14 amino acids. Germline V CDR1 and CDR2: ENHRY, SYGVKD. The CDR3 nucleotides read TGTGCCATCAGTGGGAGCGGGGGGGAGGAGACCCAGTACTTC. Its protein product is CAISGSGGEETQYF.

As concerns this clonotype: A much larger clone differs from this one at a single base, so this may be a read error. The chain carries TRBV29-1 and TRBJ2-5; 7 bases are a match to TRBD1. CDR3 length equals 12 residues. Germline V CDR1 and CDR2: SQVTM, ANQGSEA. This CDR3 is CSVDSGGEAQYF. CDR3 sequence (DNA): TGCAGCGTTGACTCAGGGGGAGAGGCCCAGTACTTC.

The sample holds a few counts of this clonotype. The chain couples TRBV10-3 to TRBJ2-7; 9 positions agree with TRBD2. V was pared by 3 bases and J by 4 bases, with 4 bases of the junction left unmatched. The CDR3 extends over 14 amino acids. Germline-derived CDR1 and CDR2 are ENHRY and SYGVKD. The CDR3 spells CAISDWTSVYEQYF. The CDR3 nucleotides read TGTGCCATCAGTGATTGGACTAGCGTTTACGAGCAGTACTTC.

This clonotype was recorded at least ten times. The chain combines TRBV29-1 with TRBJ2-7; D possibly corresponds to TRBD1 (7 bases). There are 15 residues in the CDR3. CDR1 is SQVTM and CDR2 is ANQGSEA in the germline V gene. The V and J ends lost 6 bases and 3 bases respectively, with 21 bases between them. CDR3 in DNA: TGCAGCGTCTGTCGGCGGGACAGTAGCATCTACGAGCAGTACTTC. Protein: CSVCRRDSSIYEQYF.

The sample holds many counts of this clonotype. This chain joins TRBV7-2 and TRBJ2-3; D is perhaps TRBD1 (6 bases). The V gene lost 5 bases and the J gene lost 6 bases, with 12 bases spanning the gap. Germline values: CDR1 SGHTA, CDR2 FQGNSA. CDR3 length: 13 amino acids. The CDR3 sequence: CASSQGFADTQYF. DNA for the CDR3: TGTGCCAGCAGCCAGGGGTTTGCGGATACGCAGTATTTT.

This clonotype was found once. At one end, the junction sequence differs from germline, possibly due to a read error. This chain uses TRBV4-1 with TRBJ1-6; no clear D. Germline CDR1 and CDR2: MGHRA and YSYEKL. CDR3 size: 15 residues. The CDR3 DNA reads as TGCGCCAGCAGCCAAGAACGGGTCGGTAATTCACCCCCCCACTTT. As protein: CASSQERVGNSPPHF.

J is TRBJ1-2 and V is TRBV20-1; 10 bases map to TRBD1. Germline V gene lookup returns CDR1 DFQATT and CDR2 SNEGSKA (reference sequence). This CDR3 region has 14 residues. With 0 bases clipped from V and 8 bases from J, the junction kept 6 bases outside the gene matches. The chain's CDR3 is CSARDDRGRWGYTF. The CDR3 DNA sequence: TGCAGTGCTAGAGACGACAGGGGGCGATGGGGCTACACCTTC.

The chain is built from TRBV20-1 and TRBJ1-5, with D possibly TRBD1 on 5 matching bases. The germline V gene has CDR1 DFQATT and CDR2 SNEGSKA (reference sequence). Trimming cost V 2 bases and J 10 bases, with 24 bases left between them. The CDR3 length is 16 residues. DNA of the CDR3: TGCAGTGCTAGACCCACCGGTGGGGGGTCCCCTAGTCCCCAGCATTTT. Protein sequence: CSARPTGGGSPSPQHF.

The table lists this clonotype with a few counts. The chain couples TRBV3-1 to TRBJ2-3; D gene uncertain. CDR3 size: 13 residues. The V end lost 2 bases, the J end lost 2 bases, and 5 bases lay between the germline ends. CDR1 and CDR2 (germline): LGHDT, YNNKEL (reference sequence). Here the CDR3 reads CASSQPPTDTQYF. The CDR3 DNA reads TGTGCCAGCAGCCAACCCCCCACAGATACGCAGTATTTT.

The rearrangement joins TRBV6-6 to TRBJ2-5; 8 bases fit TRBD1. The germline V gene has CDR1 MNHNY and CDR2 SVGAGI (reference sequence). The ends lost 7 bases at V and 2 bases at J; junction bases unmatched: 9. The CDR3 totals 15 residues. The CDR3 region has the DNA TGTGCCAGCATCTACCCCGGGGACAGGCAAGAGACCCAGTACTTC. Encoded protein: CASIYPGDRQETQYF.

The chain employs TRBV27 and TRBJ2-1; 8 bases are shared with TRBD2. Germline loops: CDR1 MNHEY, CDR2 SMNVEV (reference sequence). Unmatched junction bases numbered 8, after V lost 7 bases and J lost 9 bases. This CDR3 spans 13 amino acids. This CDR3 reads CASIRAGGGEQFF. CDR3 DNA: TGTGCCAGCATTCGGGCGGGGGGTGGTGAGCAGTTCTTC.

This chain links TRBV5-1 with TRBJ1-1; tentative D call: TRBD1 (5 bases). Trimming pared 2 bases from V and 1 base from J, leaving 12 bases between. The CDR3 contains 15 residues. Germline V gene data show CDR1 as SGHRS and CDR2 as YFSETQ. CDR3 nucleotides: TGCGCCAGCAGCTTTAGGGGAGGTCGGAACACTGAAGCTTTCTTT. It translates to CASSFRGGRNTEAFF.

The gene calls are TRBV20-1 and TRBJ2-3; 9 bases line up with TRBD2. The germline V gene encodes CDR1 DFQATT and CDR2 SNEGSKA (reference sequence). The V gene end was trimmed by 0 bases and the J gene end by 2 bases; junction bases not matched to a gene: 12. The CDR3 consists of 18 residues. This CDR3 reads CSARDRDGGGAYTDTQYF. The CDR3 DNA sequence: TGCAGTGCTAGAGATAGGGACGGCGGGGGGGCCTACACAGATACGCAGTATTTT.

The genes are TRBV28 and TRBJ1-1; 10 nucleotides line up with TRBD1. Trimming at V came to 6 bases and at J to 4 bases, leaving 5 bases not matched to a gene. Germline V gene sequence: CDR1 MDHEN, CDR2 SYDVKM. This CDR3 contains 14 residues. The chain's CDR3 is CASRRQGAPTEAFF. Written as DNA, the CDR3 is TGTGCCAGCAGGAGACAGGGGGCGCCCACTGAAGCTTTCTTT.

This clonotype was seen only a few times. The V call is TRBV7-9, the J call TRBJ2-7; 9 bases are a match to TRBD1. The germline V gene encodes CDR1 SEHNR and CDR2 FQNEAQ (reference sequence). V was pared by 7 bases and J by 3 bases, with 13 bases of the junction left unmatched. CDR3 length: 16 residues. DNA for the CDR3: TGTGCCAGCACCGACTCCCTGGGACAGGGAAACTACGAGCAGTACTTC. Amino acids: CASTDSLGQGNYEQYF.

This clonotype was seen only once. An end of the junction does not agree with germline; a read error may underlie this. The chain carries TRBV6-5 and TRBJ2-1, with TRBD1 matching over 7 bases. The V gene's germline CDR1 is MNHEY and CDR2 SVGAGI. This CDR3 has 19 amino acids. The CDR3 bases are TGTGCCCGCAGTTATTCTGGTCCCCCGACCGGGACAGCGTACAATGAGCAGTTCTTC. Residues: CARSYSGPPTGTAYNEQFF.

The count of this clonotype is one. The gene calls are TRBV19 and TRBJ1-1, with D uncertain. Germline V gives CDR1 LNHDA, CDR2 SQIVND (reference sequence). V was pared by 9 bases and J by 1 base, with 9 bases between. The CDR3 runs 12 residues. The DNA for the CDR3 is TGTGCCAGAGGAACAAGGAACACTGAAGCTTTCTTT. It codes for CARGTRNTEAFF.

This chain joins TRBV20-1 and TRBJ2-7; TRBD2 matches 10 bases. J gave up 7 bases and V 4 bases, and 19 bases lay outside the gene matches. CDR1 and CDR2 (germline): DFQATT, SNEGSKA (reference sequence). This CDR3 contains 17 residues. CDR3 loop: CSAMRTSGTRSYNEQYF. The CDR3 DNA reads TGCAGTGCTATGAGGACTAGCGGTACACGCTCCTACAATGAGCAGTACTTC.

CDR3 protein: CASSLVYGGGASYNEQFF. For the CDR3, the DNA is TGTGCCAGCAGCTTAGTATATGGCGGGGGGGCCAGCTACAATGAGCAGTTCTTC. The gene calls are TRBV7-8 and TRBJ2-1, with 9 bases that match TRBD2. The V and J ends lost 1 base and 3 bases, in that order; junction bases with no gene match: 10. The CDR3 sequence is 18 residues long. Germline-derived CDR1 and CDR2 are SGHVS and FQNEAQ. Looking up the rest from reference TRBV7-8 and TRBJ2-1 gives the full variable domain: GAGVSQSPRYKVAKRGQDVALRCDPISGHVSLFWYQQALGQGPEFLTYFQNEAQLDKSGLPSDRFFAERPEGSVSTLKIQRTQQEDSAVYLCASSLVYGGGASYNEQFFGPGTRLTVL.

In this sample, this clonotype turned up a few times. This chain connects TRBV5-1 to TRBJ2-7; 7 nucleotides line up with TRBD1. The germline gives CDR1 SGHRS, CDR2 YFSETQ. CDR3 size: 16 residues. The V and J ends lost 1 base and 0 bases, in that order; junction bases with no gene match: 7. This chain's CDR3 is CASSLRGGSSSYEQYF. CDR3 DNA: TGCGCCAGCAGCTTGCGAGGGGGCTCAAGCTCCTACGAGCAGTACTTC.

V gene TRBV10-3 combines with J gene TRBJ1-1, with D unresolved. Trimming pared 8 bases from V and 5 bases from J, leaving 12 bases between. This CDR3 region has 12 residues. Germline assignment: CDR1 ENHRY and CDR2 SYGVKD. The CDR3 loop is CAIGPAETEAFF. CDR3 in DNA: TGTGCCATCGGACCGGCGGAGACTGAAGCTTTCTTT.

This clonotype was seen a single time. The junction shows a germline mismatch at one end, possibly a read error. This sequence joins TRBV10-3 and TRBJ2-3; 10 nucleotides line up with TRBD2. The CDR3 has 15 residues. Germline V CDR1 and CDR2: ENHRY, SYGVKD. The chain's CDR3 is CATSGSSGGTDTQYF. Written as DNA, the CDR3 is TGTGCCACCAGTGGCAGTAGCGGGGGGACAGATACGCAGTATTTT.

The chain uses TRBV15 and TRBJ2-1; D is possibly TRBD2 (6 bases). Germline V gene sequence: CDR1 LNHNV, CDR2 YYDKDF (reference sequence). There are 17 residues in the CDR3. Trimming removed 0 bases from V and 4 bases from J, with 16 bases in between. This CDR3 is CATSRDPEGVGYNEQFF. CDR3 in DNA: TGTGCCACCAGCAGAGATCCGGAGGGTGTCGGATACAATGAGCAGTTCTTC.

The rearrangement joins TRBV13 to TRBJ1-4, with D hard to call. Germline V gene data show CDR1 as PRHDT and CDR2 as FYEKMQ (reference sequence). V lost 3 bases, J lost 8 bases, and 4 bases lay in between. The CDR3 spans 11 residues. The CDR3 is CASSFEEKLFF. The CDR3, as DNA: TGTGCCAGCAGCTTCGAGGAAAAACTGTTTTTT.

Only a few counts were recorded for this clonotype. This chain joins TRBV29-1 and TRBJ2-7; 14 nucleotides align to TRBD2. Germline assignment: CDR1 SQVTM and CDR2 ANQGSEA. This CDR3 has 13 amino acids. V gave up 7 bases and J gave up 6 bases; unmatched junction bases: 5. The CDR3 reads CSATSGGGTEQYF. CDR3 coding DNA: TGCAGCGCGACTAGCGGGGGGGGAACCGAGCAGTACTTC.

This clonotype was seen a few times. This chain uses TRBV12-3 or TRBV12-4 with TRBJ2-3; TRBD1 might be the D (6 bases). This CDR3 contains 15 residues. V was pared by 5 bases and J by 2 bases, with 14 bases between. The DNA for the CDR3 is TGTGCCAGCAGTCCCTGGGCAGGGGTCACAGATACGCAGTATTTT. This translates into CASSPWAGVTDTQYF.

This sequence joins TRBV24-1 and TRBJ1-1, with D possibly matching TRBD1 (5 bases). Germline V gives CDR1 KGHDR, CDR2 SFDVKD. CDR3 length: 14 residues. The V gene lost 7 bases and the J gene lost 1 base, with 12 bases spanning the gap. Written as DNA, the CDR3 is TGTGCCACCAGGCAAACGGGGACGAACACTGAAGCTTTCTTT. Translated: CATRQTGTNTEAFF.